This T cell receptor beta chain derives from a study of cytotoxic CD8 clonotypes in ibrutinib-treated CLL. Whole-study results and caveats: Rare overall, public clonotypes shrank or held steady under therapy. Baseline-level clonality went beyond age-matched healthy donors and moved in step with circulating CD8+ T-cell counts. Before falling back toward baseline at progression, clonality had risen at the time of ibrutinib response.

Generated by immunoSEQ multiplex PCR, the TCRdb table keeps only in-frame clones and is missing some. The table lists about 300,000 clones, more than 70% of them singletons. In the case of this clone: The antigen is not known.

Trimming removed 2 bases at V and 6 bases at J, with 17 bases between. The germline gives CDR1 MNHEY, CDR2 SMNVEV (reference sequence). This CDR3 contains 16 residues. V is TRBV27 and J is TRBJ1-5; perhaps TRBD1 as D (6 bases). This receptor was taken from a human donor with chronic lymphocytic leukemia. The sample in question was PBMCs, obtained at disease progression, from a patient treated with ibrutinib. CDR3 amino acids: CASSLQWAGDGQPQHF. DNA for the CDR3: TGTGCCAGCAGTTTACAGTGGGCAGGGGATGGTCAGCCCCAGCATTTT.